Detailed here is one T cell receptor (beta chain). This CDR3 spans 15 amino acids. V gave up 0 bases and J gave up 4 bases; unmatched junction bases: 5. Germline CDR1 and CDR2: KGHSH and LQKENI. This sample was included in a study of blood T cell repertoires in COVID-19. Overall study: Donors in the United States, Italy and Spain gave samples during acute or convalescent COVID-19. T cells, B-cell-depleted T cells, or PBMCs supplied cDNA or gDNA.

Methods used by the authors: Nucleated cell counts were estimated from reference gene primer amplification. TCRdb's table, derived via immunoSEQ multiplex PCR, lists solely in-frame clones and lacks some. The V and J calls and clone size were taken over from that table, and D and trimming were inferred from the DNA. The data contain approximately 89,000 clones, about 96% of them singletons. The receptor was isolated from a human donor with active COVID-19. The donor label of this sample is uncertain. Sample: peripheral blood. The chain joins TRBV18 to TRBJ2-7; 8 bases agree with TRBD1. This CDR3 reads CASSPPPGGGYEQYF. The CDR3 DNA reads as TGTGCCAGCTCACCACCGCCAGGGGGCGGGTACGAGCAGTACTTC.